This T cell receptor beta chain was obtained from a study of T cell responses to AZD1222 COVID-19 vaccine. Germline assignment: CDR1 MDHEN and CDR2 SYDVKM. CDR3 length equals 17 residues. Trimming stripped 11 bases from V and 1 base from J, with 24 bases between. Assay used: immunoSEQ multiplex PCR; TCRdb lists only in-frame clones, some missing. Of 100,000 to 150,000 clones listed, roughly 92% are singletons. Study-wide points: Unmutated variant regions are reportedly targeted by nearly half of spike-specific TCRs. With two AZD1222 doses given, Spike-specific TCR breadth and depth both rose.

A note on this clone: Its cognate antigen is unknown.

This receptor was identified in an adult who received the AZD1222 COVID-19 vaccine. This chain links TRBV28 with TRBJ1-5, with D maybe TRBD1 (5 bases). The sequenced sample was peripheral blood, obtained 28 days after the second AZD1222 dose. This CDR3 reads CASRLGGAGVSNQPQHF. The CDR3 nucleotides are TGTGCCTCCCGCCTTGGAGGAGCGGGGGTAAGCAATCAGCCCCAGCATTTT.